The TCR beta chain described here comes from a study of cytomegalovirus exposure and HLA in healthy donors. Germline lookup yields CDR1 SGHDN and CDR2 FVKESK. The CDR3 is 17 residues long. V was pared by 1 base and J by 7 bases, with 14 bases of the junction left unmatched. The PCR employed 60 Vbeta primers together with 13 Jbeta primers. Libraries were prepared by immunoSEQ multiplex PCR; TCRdb keeps only in-frame clonotypes and omits some of them. The table has 140,000 to 150,000 clones, approximately 78% seen once. The receptor was isolated from a man aged 35-49 years in good health and CMV-seropositive. The rearrangement joins TRBV14 to TRBJ2-5, with TRBD1 identical over 8 bases. The sequenced material came from PBMCs. The DNA for the CDR3 is TGTGCCAGCAGCCAAGCCCTGACAGGGGTTTATAATGTGACCCAGTACTTC. Its protein product is CASSQALTGVYNVTQYF.